Presented here are 5 T cell receptor beta chains from one specimen sequenced in a study of post-analysis software for immune sequencing data. Findings of the study overall: With TRBV5-6, TRBV5-1 and TRBV20-1 included, about five TRBV segments were more frequent in patients than in controls.

Their antigen targets remain unknown. Unique molecular identifiers had been added to the TCR beta cDNA libraries. TCRdb itself ran the PCR reads through MiXCR, one entry per CDR3 protein. The table lists 650,000 to 850,000 distinct CDR3 sequences, roughly 50% of them singletons. The specimen sequenced was blood. These TCRs come from a girl aged 5-17 years with multiple sclerosis.

This clonotype was counted only a few times. This chain joins TRBV20-1 and TRBJ2-1; D call uncertain. The V end was cut by 5 bases, the J end by 1 base, with 15 bases between. The CDR3 consists of 15 residues. Germline CDR1 and CDR2: DFQATT and SNEGSKA (reference sequence). The CDR3 bases are TGCAGTGCTCTGAGGATGGAAGGTTCCTACAATGAGCAGTTCTTC. Its translation: CSALRMEGSYNEQFF.

The genes are TRBV20-1 and TRBJ1-2; D is undetermined. Trimming stripped 3 bases from V and 5 bases from J, with 16 bases between. Germline V gene sequence: CDR1 DFQATT, CDR2 SNEGSKA (reference sequence). The CDR3 runs 14 residues. The CDR3 region has the DNA TGCAGTGCTAGTGACTTTGGGGTTATTTATGGCTACACCTTC. It is translated as CSASDFGVIYGYTF.

The rearrangement joins TRBV2 to TRBJ1-2; unclear D gene. The V end was cut by 9 bases, the J end by 1 base, with 15 bases between. From germline, CDR1 is SNHLY and CDR2 FYNNEI. The length of the CDR3 is 14 residues. DNA for the CDR3: TGTGCCAGGGGGAGGGTCCGGATTAACTATGGCTACACCTTC. It is translated as CARGRVRINYGYTF.

The chain uses TRBV4-1 and TRBJ2-7; TRBD1 agrees at 8 bases. The V gene's germline CDR1 is MGHRA and CDR2 YSYEKL. This CDR3 has 17 amino acids. V lost 0 bases to trimming and J lost 5 bases; unmatched junction nucleotides: 12. In nucleotides, the CDR3 is TGCGCCAGCAGCCAAGATCCCTCGGGGCAGGGGGCCCACGAGCAGTACTTC. Translating gives CASSQDPSGQGAHEQYF.

The chain carries TRBV7-6 and TRBJ2-1; D call uncertain. CDR1 SGHVS and CDR2 FNYEAQ come from the germline V gene. Trimming took 5 bases from V and 3 from J, leaving 17 bases between them. The CDR3 is made up of 16 amino acids. DNA of the CDR3: TGTGCCAGCAGCCTACTCCATGAACGGCTCTACAATGAGCAGTTCTTC. It codes for CASSLLHERLYNEQFF. Full variable domain (remainder filled in from reference TRBV7-6 and TRBJ2-1): GAGVSQSPRYKVTKRGQDVALRCDPISGHVSLYWYRQALGQGPEFLTYFNYEAQQDKSGLPNDRFSAERPEGSISTLTIQRTEQRDSAMYRCASSLLHERLYNEQFFGPGTRLTVL.